This T cell receptor (beta chain) was sequenced during a study of shared clonotypes between healthy human individuals. Whole-study context: A couple of women and three men aged 18 to 49 served as donors. Every donor yielded three CD4 naive, three CD4 memory, two CD8 naive and one CD8 memory plate. Study-wide results and caveats: Unshared clonotypes carried lower generation probabilities than those common to all four donors.

Looked up from germline, CDR1 is LNHDA and CDR2 is SQIVND (reference sequence). The V and J ends lost 5 bases and 0 bases respectively, with 15 bases between them. The CDR3 contains 16 residues. It was at deep level that the assay was run. Repertoires were generated with immunoSEQ multiplex PCR, while TCRdb's copy carries only in-frame clones and drops some. The sample carries roughly 300,000 clones, less than 75% recorded once. About this clone itself: Its matching antigen is unknown.

The rearrangement joins TRBV19 to TRBJ2-3, with D unresolved. This clonotype was obtained from a man younger than 40 in good health. The sequenced sample consisted of memory CD4+ T cells sorted from blood. Subset here: CD45RA-negative fraction. CDR3 in DNA: TGTGCCAGTAGTGCCCGCCCGGCTGGGAGCACAGATACGCAGTATTTT. Protein product: CASSARPAGSTDTQYF.